The 7 T cell receptor beta chains given below trace back to one sample, sequenced in a study of blood T cell repertoires in COVID-19. Only in-frame clones appear in the TCRdb table, and some are missing; sequencing was by immunoSEQ multiplex PCR. The sample has around 190,000 clones, around 84% seen once; the top ten hold around 5%. The sample consisted of peripheral blood. These receptors came from a woman of 80 years or more with acute or convalescent COVID-19.

The V gene is TRBV6-6, the J gene TRBJ2-7; maybe TRBD1 (6 bases). The CDR3 has 21 residues. From germline, CDR1 is MNHNY and CDR2 SVGAGI (reference sequence). V was clipped by 5 bases and J by 4 bases, with 36 bases between them. The CDR3 sequence: CASSPFLFRVPGTARGYEQYF. CDR3 coding DNA: TGTGCCAGCAGTCCTTTTTTGTTTCGGGTGCCTGGGACGGCAAGGGGGTACGAGCAGTACTTC.

J is TRBJ2-5 and V is TRBV7-9, with D perhaps TRBD1 (5 bases). V was trimmed by 8 bases and J by 3 bases, leaving 7 bases between them. The CDR3 spans 11 residues. Germline CDR1 SEHNR, CDR2 FQNEAQ (reference sequence). DNA for the CDR3: TGTGCCAGCCAAGGGGAAGAGACCCAGTACTTC. This translates into CASQGEETQYF.

This chain links TRBV6-5 with TRBJ2-3, with 10 positions matching TRBD2. Trimming cost V 8 bases and J 3 bases; bases outside gene matches: 5. The V gene's germline CDR1 is MNHEY and CDR2 SVGAGI. The CDR3 loop spans 14 amino acids. CDR3 bases: TGTGCCAGCCGTATAGCGGGAGGAACAGATACGCAGTATTTT. It specifies CASRIAGGTDTQYF.

This chain uses TRBV4-1 with TRBJ1-2, with a weak D call TRBD1 (6 bases). Germline V gives CDR1 MGHRA, CDR2 YSYEKL. The CDR3 spans 15 residues. The germline V and J ends were trimmed by 1 base and 4 bases, with 13 bases remaining between them. CDR3 nucleotides: TGCGCCAGCAGCCAAGGTACGGACAGAATCTATGGCTACACCTTC. Protein: CASSQGTDRIYGYTF.

The chain is built from TRBV5-1 and TRBJ1-1; no clear D gene. Germline V gene lookup returns CDR1 SGHRS and CDR2 YFSETQ. V was cut by 4 bases and J by 5 bases, with 18 bases left in between. The CDR3 spans 15 residues. This chain's CDR3 is CASSLTPIPTTEAFF. CDR3 DNA: TGCGCCAGCAGCCTGACTCCAATCCCGACGACTGAAGCTTTCTTT.

The V gene is TRBV3-1 (or the pseudogene TRBV3-2), the J gene TRBJ2-2; the D is unclear. Trimming left V 3 bases short and J 2 bases short, with 10 bases between. CDR1 is LGHDT and CDR2 is YNNKEL in the germline V gene (reference sequence). The CDR3 sequence is 15 residues long. This CDR3 is CASSHLASNTGELFF. CDR3 nucleotides: TGTGCCAGCAGCCACCTCGCGAGTAACACCGGGGAGCTGTTTTTT.

The J gene is TRBJ2-5, the V gene TRBV3-1 (or the pseudogene TRBV3-2); maybe TRBD2 (5 bases). The V end lost 1 base, the J end lost 4 bases, and 16 bases lay between the germline ends. This CDR3 has 16 amino acids. The germline CDR1 and CDR2 sequences are LGHDT and YNNKEL (reference sequence). The CDR3 DNA reads as TGTGCCAGCAGCCAAGGACACCCCGGGATTCCAGAGACCCAGTACTTC. Protein sequence: CASSQGHPGIPETQYF.